This TCR beta chain derives from a study of blood T cell repertoires in COVID-19. The overall study: T cells, B-cell-depleted T cells, or PBMCs provided the cDNA or gDNA that served as material.

The germline V and J ends were trimmed by 0 bases and 0 bases, with 11 bases remaining between them. CDR3 size: 16 residues. Germline loops: CDR1 LGHNA, CDR2 YNFKEQ. The method was immunoSEQ multiplex PCR; TCRdb's version includes in-frame clones alone and lacks a portion of them. The sample contains roughly 120,000 clones, 79% of which appear only once. Input material: peripheral blood. The sequence came from a woman older than 75 with acute or convalescent COVID-19. The V and J genes are TRBV4-2 and TRBJ1-1, with D possibly TRBD1 on 5 matching bases. As DNA, the CDR3 is TGTGCCAGCAGCCAAGAAAGGGGCCTTTTGAACACTGAAGCTTTCTTT. Translated, it gives CASSQERGLLNTEAFF.